This T cell receptor beta chain was sequenced during a study of blood T cells in healthy people across ages. V dropped 5 bases and J dropped 5 bases, with 12 bases sitting between them. CDR3 length equals 13 residues. Germline V lookup: CDR1 SGHTA, CDR2 FQGTGA. Together with a sample-barcoded 5' primer, a J-beta primer mix was included in a second PCR lasting roughly 7 to 11 cycles. TCRdb processed the 5' RACE reads anew with MiXCR; each CDR3 protein has one entry. This table has 800,000 or so distinct CDR3 sequences, 55% to 65% appearing once. The chain uses TRBV7-3 and TRBJ2-5; D not certain. The TCR originated in a man aged 25 to 45 in good health. The source material was blood. CDR3 protein: CASSVRSDETQYF. CDR3 bases: TGTGCCAGCAGCGTGCGCTCGGATGAGACCCAGTACTTC.